A single sample gave rise to the 9 T cell receptor beta chains below, sequenced in a study of OX40 agonist ivuxolimab in advanced cancers. Some clones are missing from TCRdb's copy, which holds only in-frame ones; the method was immunoSEQ multiplex PCR. The sample holds about 60,000 clones, 65% to 85% seen once. The sample in question was CD4+ or CD8+ T cells sorted from blood, obtained in a trial of the OX40 agonist ivuxolimab. These receptors were collected from an adult with an advanced solid tumor such as melanoma, head and neck, liver or kidney cancer.

This chain joins TRBV29-1 and TRBJ2-7, with D perhaps TRBD1 (6 bases). Trimming shortened V by 2 bases and J by 5 bases, and 10 bases separated the two germline ends. This CDR3 is built from 12 residues. Germline V CDR1 and CDR2: SQVTM, ANQGSEA. The CDR3 is CSVESTGNEQYF. Here the CDR3 DNA reads TGCAGCGTTGAATCGACAGGCAACGAGCAGTACTTC.

The chain links TRBV6-1 to TRBJ2-2; D possibly corresponds to TRBD2 (6 bases). This CDR3 comprises 17 residues. The germline V and J ends were trimmed by 3 bases and 6 bases, with 20 bases remaining between them. CDR1 is MNHNS, CDR2 SASEGT, per germline. CDR3 in amino acids: CASSDGAGPRYAGELFF. The CDR3 coding sequence is TGTGCCAGCAGTGACGGGGCGGGACCCCGATACGCCGGGGAGCTGTTTTTT.

V gene TRBV5-4 combines with J gene TRBJ2-7, with 7 nucleotides matching TRBD2. The CDR3 totals 17 residues. CDR1 is SGHNT, CDR2 YYREEE, per germline (reference sequence). V shed 4 bases and J 0 bases; nucleotides not matched to a gene: 13. The CDR3 sequence: CASSQDSSGGGSYEQYF. CDR3 in DNA: TGTGCCAGCAGCCAAGATTCCTCGGGCGGGGGCTCCTACGAGCAGTACTTC. The entire variable domain, with the rest obtained from reference TRBV5-4 and TRBJ2-7, is as follows: ETGVTQSPTHLIKTRGQQVTLRCSSQSGHNTVSWYQQALGQGPQFIFQYYREEENGRGNFPPRFSGLQFPNYSSELNVNALELDDSALYLCASSQDSSGGGSYEQYFGPGTRLTVT.

This sequence joins TRBV7-9 and TRBJ2-1, with 8 bases that match TRBD1. This CDR3 region has 15 residues. Germline assignment: CDR1 SEHNR and CDR2 FQNEAQ (reference sequence). Trimming cost V 2 bases and J 4 bases; bases outside gene matches: 4. CDR3 in amino acids: CASSLLDRAYNEQFF. CDR3 nucleotides: TGTGCCAGCAGCTTATTGGACAGGGCTTACAATGAGCAGTTCTTC. The full variable domain, completed using reference TRBV7-9 and TRBJ2-1, is DTGVSQNPRHKITKRGQNVTFRCDPISEHNRLYWYRQTLGQGPEFLTYFQNEAQLEKSRLLSDRFSAERPKGSFSTLEIQRTEQGDSAMYLCASSLLDRAYNEQFFGPGTRLTVL.

This chain connects TRBV7-9 to TRBJ1-1; 10 nucleotides line up with TRBD1. With V trimmed by 5 bases and J by 9 bases, 12 bases remained unmatched. CDR1 is SEHNR, CDR2 FQNEAQ, per germline (reference sequence). The CDR3 is made up of 15 amino acids. This CDR3 reads CASSGSGTGEMKAFF. The CDR3 coding sequence is TGTGCCAGCAGCGGCAGCGGGACAGGGGAAATGAAAGCTTTCTTT.

This chain joins TRBV19 and TRBJ1-5; perhaps TRBD1 as D (5 bases). The CDR3 extends over 15 amino acids. Per the germline V gene, CDR1 is LNHDA and CDR2 is SQIVND (reference sequence). V lost 7 bases to trimming and J lost 0 bases, with 13 bases between them. The CDR3 sequence: CASNAGEYSNQPQHF. CDR3 nucleotides: TGTGCCAGTAATGCGGGGGAATATAGCAATCAGCCCCAGCATTTT.

The chain combines TRBV27 with TRBJ2-2, with D uncertain. Germline V gene data show CDR1 as MNHEY and CDR2 as SMNVEV (reference sequence). The CDR3 extends over 15 amino acids. Between the trimmed V and J ends, which lost 3 bases and 6 bases, there was a span of 14 bases. The CDR3 coding sequence is TGTGCCAGCAGTTTTCGGCAGGTGTCGGCCGGGGAGCTGTTTTTT. Amino acid sequence: CASSFRQVSAGELFF.

The CDR3 nucleotides are TGTGCCAGCAGCTTGGTTGGGGCAGGGCTATCAAGAGCCTACGAGCAGTACTTC. Protein sequence: CASSLVGAGLSRAYEQYF. The chain recombines TRBV5-5 with TRBJ2-7; D might be TRBD1 (5 bases). The CDR3 contains 18 residues. The ends were cut back, 0 bases at V and 2 bases at J, with 21 bases in the middle. The germline CDR1 and CDR2 sequences are SGHKS and YYEKEE (reference sequence).

The J gene is TRBJ2-1, the V gene TRBV29-1, with 8 bases that match TRBD2. CDR1 and CDR2 (germline): SQVTM, ANQGSEA. CDR3 size: 17 residues. With 4 bases clipped from V and 0 bases from J, the junction kept 11 bases outside the gene matches. The CDR3 coding sequence is TGCAGCGTTGTGACTAGCGCAGCACTGAGCTCCTACAATGAGCAGTTCTTC. This codes for CSVVTSAALSSYNEQFF.